This T cell receptor (beta chain) was sequenced in a study of follicular helper T cells after annual influenza vaccination (dated 2017 in TCRdb). Background for the entire study: After each seasonal influenza vaccination, blood was collected on days 0, 7 and 28. Multi-year samples were obtained from 6 or 7 subjects, with two vaccination seasons covered for four subjects and three seasons covered for two subjects. To look at recall of cTfh clones, some subjects were tracked through successive annual vaccinations covering the 2013-2014, 2014-2015 and 2015-2016 seasons. The 2015 samples were processed right after collection, while the 2013-2014 samples were cryopreserved. One week after vaccination, a second recruited cohort of roughly 12 subjects (Table S1) displayed a similar ICOS+CD38+ cTfh response.

Results the study describes overall, beyond this receptor: Day 7 ICOS+CD38+ clones were most often found later in ICOS-CD38- cTfh, suggesting that subset may serve as a memory reservoir. ICOS+CD38+ cTfh clonality correlated with the frequency of that population, and its change correlated with the change in circulating plasmablast frequency. Because only roughly 9-20% of the analyzed cells gave productive TCRB sequences, there was no way to sample rare clonotypes. When influenza clone enrichment was assessed, the possibility that the much larger non-cTfh compartments were undersampled could not be excluded. With successive annual vaccinations, a recurrent oligoclonal ICOS+CD38+ cTfh response was recalled, and this response contained tetramer and AIM influenza-specific clonotypes.

Remarks on this clone: No antigen is known for it. No much larger clonotype is one base removed from it; base qualities were not supplied.

The library was built by means of the immunoSEQ multiplex PCR assay. Adaptive Biotechnologies handled the TCRB amplification, library preparation, sequencing and preliminary bioinformatics at Survey level resolution. Per the authors' processing: Clonality was calculated in R as 1 minus normalized Shannon entropy, and the Gini index was calculated with the R package ineq. Overlap score was defined as the summed counts of shared sequences divided by the total counts of all sequences in both compared samples. Significance of shared clonotypes was assessed by Fisher's exact test, with a theoretical repertoire of 10^7 TCRB sequences assumed. TCRdb took over this immuneACCESS table, retaining in-frame rearrangements with V and J assigned. Such tables are incomplete; in checked studies, under half of the missing clones stem from an unresolved V gene, and the remainder is unexplained. The V and J calls and the clone size are those of that table, but D and trimming were determined from the DNA. Across this sample there are approximately 13,000 clones, with roughly three quarters seen only once. Together, the top ten hold roughly 0.45% of the sample.

The time point label here, explained by the study, means: 2014-2015 season, pre-vaccination. Adults were given seasonal inactivated influenza vaccine (Fluvarix), and sorted blood CD4 subsets were followed by TCRB sequencing before and after vaccination. To be eligible, subjects had to be community-dwelling and could not have received an influenza vaccine during the previous 6 months. Influenza vaccine contraindications, substance abuse, HIV/AIDS, active malignancy, immunomodulatory medication and active illness such as respiratory infection were included among the exclusion criteria. At each time point, about 35 to 100 mL of blood was collected. Either Ficoll-Paque PLUS or SepMate separation was used to isolate PBMC. As a non-Tfh subset for comparison, CXCR5- memory CD4 T cells were sorted. Before DNA was extracted, the cell subsets were sorted from PBMC using a BD FACS Aria. Reading from cysteine to phenylalanine, the CDR3 counts 13 amino acids. This entry keeps only the CDR3 DNA: 39 bases, framed from base 1. CDR1 and CDR2 (SGHRS, YFSETQ) derive from the germline V gene. V loses 4 bases of germline sequence and J loses 5 bases, and the interval between the two ends is 12 bases.

The TCR comes from an adult who received the influenza vaccine. Material: CXCR5- memory CD4+ T cells sorted from blood, obtained on the day of influenza vaccination. The cell subset or site tag for this specimen amounts to: CXCR5- memory CD4 T cells. The sequence is built from TRBV5-1 and TRBJ1-1; TRBD1 is perhaps the D gene, given 5 matching bases. CDR3 loop: CASSTNQGTEAFF. DNA sequence: TGCGCCAGCAGCACCAATCAGGGAACTGAAGCTTTCTTT.